These 21 T cell receptor beta chains were sequenced from one sample in a study of blood T cell repertoires in COVID-19. The protocol was immunoSEQ multiplex PCR, while the TCRdb copy is restricted to in-frame clones and leaves out a portion. Of a few hundred thousand clones listed, roughly 85% were seen once; the top ten hold 2.5% to 3%. The sample was PBMCs or T cells enriched from blood (not recorded which). The receptor set was obtained from a woman in her fifties or sixties who had recovered from COVID-19.

The chain recombines TRBV7-3 with TRBJ2-3, with TRBD2 identical over 8 bases. This CDR3 is 15 amino acids long. CDR1 is SGHTA and CDR2 is FQGTGA in the germline V gene. With V trimmed by 5 bases and J by 4 bases, 8 bases remained unmatched. Here the CDR3 reads CASSPSGGVSDTQYF. The CDR3 DNA sequence: TGTGCCAGCAGCCCCTCCGGGGGGGTGTCAGATACGCAGTATTTT.

The chain has TRBV10-3 and TRBJ2-1; possibly TRBD1 for D (6 bases). This CDR3 has 13 amino acids. Germline CDR1 and CDR2: ENHRY and SYGVKD. Trimming took off 6 bases at V and 14 bases at J, with 20 bases between the two ends. The CDR3 sequence: CAISDRAEQGEFF. The CDR3 DNA sequence: TGTGCCATCAGCGACCGAGCAGAACAGGGAGAGTTCTTC.

The DNA for the CDR3 is TGTGCCACCAGCAGCCGACTAGCGGGAACCACAGATACGCAGTATTTT. This codes for CATSSRLAGTTDTQYF. This chain connects TRBV15 to TRBJ2-3, with 11 bases that match TRBD2. The CDR3 loop spans 16 amino acids. The germline CDR1 and CDR2 sequences are LNHNV and YYDKDF (reference sequence). V lost 3 bases and J lost 2; bases outside the gene matches: 4.

V usage is TRBV6-2 or TRBV6-3 and J usage is TRBJ2-7; D is possibly TRBD2 (6 bases). This CDR3 is 14 amino acids long. V was shortened by 2 bases and J by 2 bases, with 10 bases between the two germline ends. Germline V gene lookup returns CDR1 MNHEY and CDR2 SVGEGT. CDR3 protein: CASSYRGSPYEQYF. The CDR3 DNA reads as TGTGCCAGCAGTTACCGGGGGTCCCCCTACGAGCAGTACTTC.

This clone is a singleton in its sample. In DNA form, the CDR3 reads TGTGCCAGCAGCGTAGTGAGCGGGGGGTCCAGCACAGATACGCAGTATTTT. Its translation: CASSVVSGGSSTDTQYF. V usage is TRBV9 and J usage is TRBJ2-3; 9 positions match TRBD2. Unmatched junction bases numbered 5, after V lost 0 bases and J lost 0 bases. This CDR3 is built from 17 residues. Germline-derived CDR1 and CDR2 are SGDLS and YYNGEE.

V gene TRBV7-3 combines with J gene TRBJ2-3; a possible D gene is TRBD1 (6 bases). CDR1 SGHTA and CDR2 FQGTGA come from the germline V gene. The CDR3 has 14 residues. Between the trimmed V and J ends, which lost 6 bases and 2 bases, there was a span of 12 bases. In DNA, the CDR3 is TGTGCCAGCAGTCAAGACAGGACCACAGATACGCAGTATTTT. This gives the protein CASSQDRTTDTQYF.

V gene TRBV5-1 combines with J gene TRBJ2-7; 8 nucleotides line up with TRBD2. Germline trimming cut 3 bases from V and 2 bases from J; bases unmatched to any gene: 7. Germline V CDR1 and CDR2: SGHRS, YFSETQ. The CDR3 covers 15 residues. The chain's CDR3 is CASSSGLADPYEQYF. The CDR3 DNA reads as TGCGCCAGCAGCTCCGGACTAGCAGACCCCTACGAGCAGTACTTC.

This chain uses TRBV6-6 with TRBJ1-2; TRBD1 matches at 8 bases. The ends lost 7 bases at V and 4 bases at J; junction bases unmatched: 5. CDR1 is MNHNY and CDR2 is SVGAGI in the germline V gene (reference sequence). This CDR3 has 13 amino acids. The CDR3, as DNA: TGTGCCAGCACCGGGACAGGCCCCTATGGCTACACCTTC. Translated: CASTGTGPYGYTF.

The chain recombines TRBV6-4 with TRBJ1-1, with D unclear. CDR1 is MRHNA and CDR2 is SNTAGT in the germline V gene. V lost 8 bases and J lost 11, with 6 bases in between. This CDR3 contains 8 residues. This CDR3 is CASRAAFF. CDR3 DNA sequence: TGTGCCAGCCGTGCGGCTTTCTTT.

This clone was seen only once. The chain recombines TRBV6-5 with TRBJ2-4, with TRBD1 matching over 8 bases. The CDR3 is made up of 15 amino acids. J lost 6 bases, V lost 4 bases, and 8 bases had no gene match. Germline CDR1 reads MNHEY; CDR2 reads SVGAGI. CDR3 protein: CASSLHRGIGNIQYF. The CDR3 DNA is TGTGCCAGCAGTTTGCACAGGGGGATAGGAAACATTCAGTACTTC.

The V and J genes are TRBV5-1 and TRBJ2-1; no clear D. The CDR3 spans 14 residues. CDR1 is SGHRS, CDR2 YFSETQ, per germline. V was trimmed by 0 bases and J by 4 bases, leaving 8 bases between them. CDR3 DNA: TGCGCCAGCAGCTTGGAGGCAGGATACAATGAGCAGTTCTTC. Translation gives CASSLEAGYNEQFF. Full variable domain (missing parts from reference TRBV5-1 and TRBJ2-1): KAGVTQTPRYLIKTRGQQVTLSCSPISGHRSVSWYQQTPGQGLQFLFEYFSETQRNKGNFPGRFSGRQFSNSRSEMNVSTLELGDSALYLCASSLEAGYNEQFFGPGTRLTVL.

The chain has TRBV5-8 and TRBJ2-3; tentative D call: TRBD1 (6 bases). Between the trimmed V and J ends, which lost 4 bases and 4 bases, there was a span of 16 bases. The CDR3 totals 15 residues. Germline V lookup: CDR1 SGHTS, CDR2 YDEGEE. CDR3 sequence reads: CASSRSGTGSDTQYF. The CDR3 region has the DNA TGTGCCAGCAGCCGCTCCGGAACAGGGTCAGATACGCAGTATTTT.

This clone was recorded only once. This chain uses TRBV6-1 with TRBJ1-4; no firm D call. The CDR3 has 15 residues. Trimming shortened V by 2 bases and J by 7 bases, and 14 bases separated the two germline ends. Germline V gene sequence: CDR1 MNHNS, CDR2 SASEGT. The DNA for the CDR3 is TGTGCCAGCAGTGAATTTTCGGCAGGCGTTGAAAAACTGTTTTTT. It is translated as CASSEFSAGVEKLFF.

Many counts were recorded for this clone. The V and J genes are TRBV28 and TRBJ1-6, with 7 nucleotides matching TRBD1. Per germline, CDR1 MDHEN and CDR2 SYDVKM. CDR3 length equals 16 residues. The junction had 9 bases not matched to a gene; V was cut back by 6 bases and J by 4 bases. The CDR3 is CASRPAGTAYNSPLHF. For the CDR3, the DNA is TGTGCCAGCAGACCAGCCGGGACAGCTTATAATTCACCCCTCCACTTT.

V usage is TRBV11-3 and J usage is TRBJ1-1; a possible D gene is TRBD1 (6 bases). The V end was cut by 0 bases, the J end by 7 bases, with 9 bases between. The CDR3 runs 13 residues. In germline, CDR1 is SGHNT, CDR2 YENEEA. CDR3 amino acids: CASSLDLDSEAFF. The DNA of the CDR3 is TGTGCCAGCAGCTTAGATCTGGACAGTGAAGCTTTCTTT.

This chain joins TRBV3-1 (or the pseudogene TRBV3-2) and TRBJ2-5, with 9 bases aligning to TRBD2. The CDR3 extends over 15 amino acids. The V segment lost 5 bases and the J segment 4 bases; nucleotides outside the gene matches: 8. Germline V gene data show CDR1 as LGHDT and CDR2 as YNNKEL (reference sequence). The CDR3 DNA reads as TGTGCCAGCAGCTACTCGCGGGGGGGCCGAGAGACCCAGTACTTC. Protein: CASSYSRGGRETQYF.

V and J are TRBV2 and TRBJ2-1; TRBD2 might be the D (6 bases). The CDR3 runs to 13 residues. CDR1 is SNHLY, CDR2 FYNNEI, per germline. With 7 bases removed from V and 6 bases from J, the gap between germline ends came to 13 bases. The CDR3 reads CASNGGVVNEQFF. The CDR3 nucleotides are TGTGCCAGCAACGGGGGAGTGGTCAATGAGCAGTTCTTC.

This chain joins TRBV11-2 and TRBJ1-4; D ambiguous. Germline CDR1 is SGHAT and CDR2 is FQNNGV. The V gene lost 1 base and the J gene lost 4 bases, with 10 bases spanning the gap. This CDR3 contains 15 residues. The CDR3 protein is CASSLVRSLNEKLFF. The CDR3 DNA reads as TGTGCCAGCAGCTTAGTGCGAAGCCTTAATGAAAAACTGTTTTTT.

V gene TRBV4-1 combines with J gene TRBJ1-6, with D hard to call. The CDR3 has 13 amino acids. The germline V and J ends were trimmed by 4 bases and 11 bases, with 12 bases remaining between them. Germline V gene lookup returns CDR1 MGHRA and CDR2 YSYEKL. CDR3 in DNA: TGCGCCAGCAGCCGTATATTGTTTGCACCCCTCCACTTT. It specifies CASSRILFAPLHF.

V is TRBV6-5 and J is TRBJ1-2; no reliable D call. The ends were cut back, 6 bases at V and 8 bases at J, with 16 bases in the middle. The length of the CDR3 is 13 residues. Looked up from germline, CDR1 is MNHEY and CDR2 is SVGAGI. In DNA form, the CDR3 reads TGTGCCAGCAGCCGCTCTCCGAGCTTCGGCTACACCTTC. Translation: CASSRSPSFGYTF.

The chain uses TRBV6-5 and TRBJ1-1; D might be TRBD1 (6 bases). This CDR3 is built from 14 residues. The ends were cut back, 7 bases at V and 2 bases at J, with 14 bases in the middle. Germline CDR1 MNHEY, CDR2 SVGAGI. The CDR3 sequence is CASIGTNRNTEAFF. The CDR3, as DNA: TGTGCCAGCATAGGGACAAACCGAAACACTGAAGCTTTCTTT.